This T cell receptor beta chain was recovered during a study of regulatory T cells in long-lasting Graves disease. Through Arm-PCR of CDR3 regions and iRepertoire HTBI primers, TCR beta libraries were built. TCRdb called the multiplex PCR reads again in MiXCR, with one record for every CDR3 protein. Among 500,000 to 700,000 distinct CDR3 sequences listed, 16% were seen once. Time point indicated: newly diagnosed GD, antithyroid drugs for less than 3 months. Making the TCR library involved RNA that had been extracted from PBMCs. The sample was also reused in another study, on T cells in Graves' hyperthyroidism and ophthalmopathy.

The sequencing here drew on peripheral blood mononuclear cells (PBMCs), taken at new diagnosis, from a patient treated with antithyroid drugs. The TCR was taken from a woman in her twenties or thirties with Graves disease.

CDR3 in DNA: TGTGCCAGCTCACGCCCAGGGGGAGCGGAAAAATCTAGCAATCAGCCCCAGCATTTT. Translation gives CASSRPGGAEKSSNQPQHF. This chain uses TRBV18 with TRBJ1-5, with TRBD1 matching 7 bases. V lost 4 bases and J lost 0; bases outside the gene matches: 15. CDR3 length: 19 residues. Looked up from germline, CDR1 is KGHSH and CDR2 is LQKENI. Variable domain in full (rest from reference TRBV18 and TRBJ1-5): NAGVMQNPRHLVRRRGQEARLRCSPMKGHSHVYWYRQLPEEGLKFMVYLQKENIIDESGMPKERFSAEFPKEGPSILRIQQVVRGDSAAYFCASSRPGGAEKSSNQPQHFGDGTRLSIL.